A selection of T cell receptor beta chains follows, all from one sample in a study of HIV-infected patients and healthy controls. TCRdb re-called the 5' RACE reads with MiXCR, one entry per CDR3 protein. This table has tens of thousands of distinct CDR3 sequences, roughly a fifth appearing once. The sequenced material came from CD4+ T cells from blood. The receptors derive from a human donor in good health. The CDR3 runs from the conserved cysteine through the conserved F or W. Fields, in order: V gene, clone size, J gene, D gene, CDR3 length, CDR3 protein, CDR3 DNA. A D gene is named only where the DNA matches it firmly. Not every row has a clone size; where given, it reads once, few, many or a size class.

V: TRBV9
size: many
J: TRBJ2-4
D: TRBD1
length: 21
CDR3: CASSPSTGGLNNILAKNIQYF
DNA: TGTGCCAGCAGCCCATCTACAGGGGGACTTAATAATATACTAGCCAAAAACATTCAGTACTTC

V: TRBV7-2
size: -
J: TRBJ1-4
D: -
length: 13
CDR3: CASSLGGGDRLFF
DNA: TGTGCCAGCAGCTTAGGGGGGGGGGATCGGCTGTTTTTT

V: TRBV18
size: -
J: TRBJ1-1
D: -
length: 14
CDR3: CASSPPARATEAFF
DNA: TGTGCCAGCTCACCACCGGCGCGGGCCACTGAAGCTTTCTTT

V: TRBV27
size: few
J: TRBJ1-1
D: -
length: 15
CDR3: CASSLSLGAGTEAFF
DNA: TGTGCCAGCAGTTTATCCCTGGGGGCAGGCACTGAAGCTTTCTTT

V: TRBV30
size: few
J: TRBJ2-7
D: -
length: 12
CDR3: CAWDRDPYEQYF
DNA: TGTGCCTGGGACCGGGACCCCTACGAGCAGTACTTC

V: TRBV3-1
size: -
J: TRBJ2-4
D: -
length: 12
CDR3: CASSQDLATLYF
DNA: TGTGCCAGCAGCCAAGATCTAGCGACATTGTACTTC

V: TRBV29-1
size: many
J: TRBJ1-6
D: -
length: 13
CDR3: CSVALNPNSPLHF
DNA: TGCAGCGTTGCTCTGAACCCGAATTCACCCCTCCACTTT

V: TRBV5-4
size: many
J: TRBJ1-2
D: -
length: 15
CDR3: CASSLDYVRVGGYTF
DNA: TGTGCCAGCAGCTTGGATTACGTCAGGGTGGGCGGCTACACCTTC

V: TRBV11-2
size: -
J: TRBJ1-4
D: -
length: 19
CDR3: CASSLWGALGGVTNEKLFF
DNA: TGTGCCAGCAGCTTATGGGGGGCTCTCGGCGGAGTAACTAATGAAAAACTGTTTTTT

V: TRBV6-5
size: -
J: TRBJ1-1
D: -
length: 17
CDR3: CASSYVKQGGSNTEAFF
DNA: TGTGCCAGCAGTTACGTAAAGCAGGGAGGGTCGAACACTGAAGCTTTCTTT

V: TRBV6-5
size: many
J: TRBJ2-3
D: -
length: 13
CDR3: CASRSGRSGTQYF
DNA: TGTGCCAGCAGGTCAGGGAGGTCGGGTACGCAGTATTTT

V: TRBV7-3
size: many
J: TRBJ1-6
D: -
length: 14
CDR3: CASSLGARHSPLHF
DNA: TGTGCCAGCAGCTTGGGGGCCCGGCACTCACCCCTCCACTTT